The next 14 T cell receptor beta chains were all read from a single sample in a study of vaccination and CD4 T cells after COVID-19. This sample's treatment: approximately 9-day PBMC culture with coronavirus spike peptide pools or control peptides (ViraFEST assay). At the Johns Hopkins FTIC core, DNA taken from cultured CD4+ T cells was sequenced by way of the Oncomine TCR Beta short-read assay. TCRdb re-called the PCR reads with MiXCR, one entry per CDR3 protein. In the table there are some 15,000 distinct CDR3 sequences, approximately 61% of which are singletons. For these receptors, no antigen is known. The sequencing sample was made of CD4+ T cells from blood, cultured in vitro. The receptors come from a human donor who had recovered from COVID-19.

The chain's CDR3 is CASSLTSGAPYEQYF. The DNA of the CDR3 is TGCGCCAGCAGCCTGACTAGCGGGGCTCCCTACGAGCAGTACTTC. V usage is TRBV5-1 and J usage is TRBJ2-7, with 11 bases lining up with TRBD2. CDR3 length equals 15 residues. The germline V gene has CDR1 SGHRS and CDR2 YFSETQ. V lost 4 bases and J lost 2; bases outside the gene matches: 5.

This chain joins TRBV7-9 and TRBJ2-7; 7 positions match TRBD2. CDR1 SEHNR and CDR2 FQNEAQ come from the germline V gene (reference sequence). The CDR3 runs to 14 residues. J gave up 3 bases and V 4 bases, and 6 bases lay outside the gene matches. The CDR3 spells CASSSTSGGYEQYF. The CDR3 DNA is TGTGCCAGCAGCTCTACCTCGGGGGGCTACGAGCAGTACTTC.

The rearrangement uses TRBV11-3 and TRBJ1-3; D gene unclear. V was pared by 1 base and J by 0 bases, with 7 bases between. Germline values: CDR1 SGHNT, CDR2 YENEEA. This CDR3 has 15 residues. The CDR3 nucleotides are TGTGCCAGCAGCTTAGTTTCGACCTCTGGAAACACCATATATTTT. This sequence encodes CASSLVSTSGNTIYF. The full variable domain, with the rest looked up from reference TRBV11-3 and TRBJ1-3, is EAGVVQSPRYKIIEKKQPVAFWCNPISGHNTLYWYLQNLGQGPELLIRYENEEAVDDSQLPKDRFSAERLKGVDSTLKIQPAELGDSAVYLCASSLVSTSGNTIYFGEGSWLTVV.

This clonotype showed up just a few times. The V and J genes are TRBV10-2 and TRBJ1-2, with 7 bases lining up with TRBD1. The germline V gene encodes CDR1 WSHSY and CDR2 SAAADI. The CDR3 is 14 residues long. Trimming took 2 bases from V and 9 from J; bases not matched to a gene: 9. CDR3 protein: CASSENTGDFSYTF. The CDR3 DNA reads TGCGCCAGCAGTGAGAATACAGGGGACTTTAGCTACACCTTC.

This clonotype was observed a handful of times. The J gene is TRBJ2-3, the V gene TRBV6-1, with D possibly matching TRBD1 (6 bases). The CDR3 sequence is 15 residues long. Germline CDR1 and CDR2: MNHNS and SASEGT. Between the trimmed V and J ends, which lost 5 bases and 3 bases, there was a span of 15 bases. This chain's CDR3 is CASSPQQGTTDTQYF. CDR3 nucleotide sequence: TGTGCCAGCAGTCCCCAACAGGGTACGACAGATACGCAGTATTTT.

The rearrangement links TRBV20-1 to TRBJ1-6; tentatively, D is TRBD1 (6 bases). Germline assignment: CDR1 DFQATT and CDR2 SNEGSKA (reference sequence). CDR3 length equals 13 residues. The V and J ends lost 4 bases and 9 bases respectively, with 13 bases between them. CDR3 protein: CSATQGFGSPLHF. The CDR3 region has the DNA TGCAGTGCTACACAGGGTTTTGGTTCACCCCTCCACTTT.

The gene calls are TRBV2 and TRBJ2-3, with TRBD1 identical over 8 bases. V gave up 6 bases and J gave up 1 base; unmatched junction bases: 6. The CDR3 runs 15 residues. Germline V CDR1 and CDR2: SNHLY, FYNNEI. The CDR3 bases are TGTGCCAGCAGAGCCGGGACAGGAGGCACAGATACGCAGTATTTT. Translated, it gives CASRAGTGGTDTQYF.

This chain links TRBV11-3 with TRBJ2-7; 10 bases line up with TRBD1. This CDR3 contains 17 residues. Germline CDR1 is SGHNT and CDR2 is YENEEA. J was trimmed by 5 bases and V by 3 bases; bases with no gene match: 13. The chain's CDR3 is CASSLRHSTGGNHEQYF. The CDR3 region has the DNA TGTGCCAGCAGCTTGCGGCATTCGACAGGGGGCAACCACGAGCAGTACTTC.

The J gene is TRBJ2-5, the V gene TRBV24-1, with 8 bases matching TRBD2. The CDR3 runs to 14 residues. The V gene end was trimmed by 4 bases and the J gene end by 7 bases; junction bases not matched to a gene: 7. Germline V lookup: CDR1 KGHDR, CDR2 SFDVKD. The CDR3 nucleotides are TGTGCCACCAGTGAGGGCGGGAGGTTGGTGACCCAGTACTTC. Its translation: CATSEGGRLVTQYF.

V gene TRBV19 combines with J gene TRBJ2-7, with 9 bases identical to TRBD2. V shed 2 bases, J shed 5 bases, and the junction held 7 bases outside the gene matches. Germline V gene data show CDR1 as LNHDA and CDR2 as SQIVND (reference sequence). The CDR3 runs to 15 residues. The CDR3 loop reads CASSITASGIDEQYF. In DNA, the CDR3 is TGTGCCAGTAGTATAACGGCTAGCGGGATCGACGAGCAGTACTTC. Combining the CDR3 with reference TRBV19 and TRBJ2-7 gives the whole variable domain DGGITQSPKYLFRKEGQNVTLSCEQNLNHDAMYWYRQDPGQGLRLIYYSQIVNDFQKGDIAEGYSVSREKKESFPLTVTSAQKNPTAFYLCASSITASGIDEQYFGPGTRLTVT.

This clonotype was seen a handful of times. The gene calls are TRBV5-4 and TRBJ1-2; TRBD1 might be the D (6 bases). CDR3 length equals 17 residues. Trimming pared 0 bases from V and 0 bases from J, leaving 15 bases between. The germline CDR1 and CDR2 sequences are SGHNT and YYREEE (reference sequence). The CDR3, as DNA: TGTGCCAGCAGCTTGGGCGGGTCAGGGGCCACTAACTATGGCTACACCTTC. Translated: CASSLGGSGATNYGYTF.

J is TRBJ1-6 and V is TRBV5-1; possible D gene TRBD1, 5 bases. V lost 2 bases and J 4 bases, leaving 22 bases between the germline ends. This CDR3 has 19 residues. Germline V gene data show CDR1 as SGHRS and CDR2 as YFSETQ. CDR3 protein: CASSFQRLTASPYNSPLHF. DNA for the CDR3: TGCGCCAGCAGCTTCCAACGGTTGACAGCGAGTCCTTATAATTCACCCCTCCACTTT. Full variable domain (remainder filled in from reference TRBV5-1 and TRBJ1-6): KAGVTQTPRYLIKTRGQQVTLSCSPISGHRSVSWYQQTPGQGLQFLFEYFSETQRNKGNFPGRFSGRQFSNSRSEMNVSTLELGDSALYLCASSFQRLTASPYNSPLHFGNGTRLTVT.

This clonotype came up a few times. The rearrangement uses TRBV11-2 and TRBJ2-3, with a weak D call TRBD2 (6 bases). Trimming pared 11 bases from V and 5 bases from J, leaving 11 bases between. Germline V CDR1 and CDR2: SGHAT, FQNNGV. The CDR3 runs to 11 residues. CDR3 nucleotide sequence: TGTGCCGTAGGGCGGGGAGATACGCAGTATTTT. Protein sequence: CAVGRGDTQYF.

A few counts support this clonotype. The chain has TRBV6-4 and TRBJ2-3, with D hard to call. Between the trimmed V and J ends, which lost 2 bases and 11 bases, there was a span of 17 bases. The CDR3 extends over 14 amino acids. Germline CDR1 reads MRHNA; CDR2 reads SNTAGT. CDR3 residues: CASSDLTNSGRQYF. The CDR3 DNA follows: TGTGCCAGCAGTGACCTTACAAATTCAGGAAGGCAGTATTTT.